The 20 T cell receptor beta chains presented below share a single source sample, sequenced in a study of T cell responses to AZD1222 COVID-19 vaccine (dated by TCRdb to the early 2020s). Interpreted using the paper, the time point label stands for: baseline before first vaccination. The treatment or condition label here, explained by the study, means: meningococcal conjugate vaccine given as trial control. To prepare the library, the immunoSEQ multiplex PCR assay was applied. The clones in this table, taken by TCRdb from immuneACCESS, are in-frame only. Not every clone is retained; where verified, under half of the shortfall comes from an unresolved V gene, and the cause of the rest is unknown. The sample table contains 80,000 to 100,000 clones; only one count was recorded for about 90% of them. Together, the top ten hold 9% to 12% of the sample. The sequences come from peripheral blood, collected on day 0 of MenACWY control vaccination. Source of these receptors: an adult in good health.

A few counts support this clone. The chain is built from TRBV5-1 and TRBJ1-4; no firm D call. The CDR3 is made up of 14 amino acids. Between the trimmed V and J ends, which lost 1 base and 8 bases, there was a span of 12 bases. Per the germline V gene, CDR1 is SGHRS and CDR2 is YFSETQ. The CDR3 sequence: CASSLRPLGEKLFF. In DNA form, the CDR3 reads TGCGCCAGCAGCTTGCGGCCTCTTGGGGAAAAACTGTTTTTT.

In its sample, this clone is large. The chain combines TRBV15 with TRBJ1-6; 7 positions agree with TRBD1. Looked up from germline, CDR1 is LNHNV and CDR2 is YYDKDF (reference sequence). The trim removed 4 bases at V and 7 bases at J, leaving 4 bases unmatched. The CDR3 runs to 14 residues. The CDR3 DNA follows: TGTGCCACCAGCACGGACAGGAAGAATTCACCCCTCCACTTT. Its translation is CATSTDRKNSPLHF.

This chain links TRBV3-1 (or the pseudogene TRBV3-2) with TRBJ1-2, with a tentative D call TRBD1 (5 bases). Trimming stripped 0 bases from V and 4 bases from J, with 12 bases between. Germline V lookup: CDR1 LGHDT, CDR2 YNNKEL (reference sequence). This CDR3 contains 15 residues. DNA of the CDR3: TGTGCCAGCAGCCAAGACATGACAGCGATCTATGGCTACACCTTC. Encoded protein: CASSQDMTAIYGYTF.

The CDR3 DNA reads TGTGCCAGCCGGGATGACAGAGCCTTTTACGAGCAGTACTTC. Translated, it gives CASRDDRAFYEQYF. The V gene is TRBV7-8, the J gene TRBJ2-7, with D possibly being TRBD1 or TRBD2 (5 bases each). The V end lost 8 bases, the J end lost 4 bases, and 18 bases lay between the germline ends. This CDR3 comprises 14 residues. Germline assignment: CDR1 SGHVS and CDR2 FQNEAQ.

V is TRBV19 and J is TRBJ2-7, with 8 bases fitting TRBD1. The V gene end was trimmed by 5 bases and the J gene end by 7 bases; junction bases not matched to a gene: 10. CDR1 is LNHDA, CDR2 SQIVND, per germline (reference sequence). The CDR3 has 14 residues. This CDR3 reads CASSSRDRPLEQYF. The DNA of the CDR3 is TGTGCCAGTAGTTCCCGGGACAGGCCCCTGGAGCAGTACTTC.

The chain is built from TRBV7-2 and TRBJ2-1, with TRBD2 matching over 8 bases. V lost 5 bases to trimming and J lost 1 base; unmatched junction nucleotides: 7. The CDR3 consists of 16 residues. Germline values: CDR1 SGHTA, CDR2 FQGNSA. The CDR3 loop reads CASSPQSGGSYNEQFF. The CDR3 DNA sequence: TGTGCCAGCAGCCCCCAGTCGGGGGGGTCCTACAATGAGCAGTTCTTC.

J is TRBJ1-1 and V is TRBV12-3 or TRBV12-4; D is ambiguous. This CDR3 has 13 residues. Trimming pared 3 bases from V and 3 bases from J, leaving 8 bases between. The CDR3 loop is CASSFGQDTEAFF. CDR3 sequence (DNA): TGTGCCAGCAGTTTCGGCCAGGACACTGAAGCTTTCTTT.

The chain uses TRBV12-3 or TRBV12-4 and TRBJ1-2, with D unresolved. V was clipped by 4 bases and J by 10 bases, with 10 bases between them. This CDR3 spans 11 amino acids. The CDR3 here is CASSSRTFYTF. The CDR3 DNA reads as TGTGCCAGCAGTTCCCGGACCTTCTACACCTTC.

The chain has TRBV5-6 and TRBJ2-2, with D perhaps TRBD1 (5 bases). CDR1 is SGHDT and CDR2 is YYEEEE in the germline V gene. V dropped 2 bases and J dropped 0 bases, with 8 bases sitting between them. The CDR3 loop spans 15 amino acids. The CDR3 region has the DNA TGTGCCAGCAGCTTAATGGGGCCGAACACCGGGGAGCTGTTTTTT. The encoded protein is CASSLMGPNTGELFF.

The chain carries TRBV27 and TRBJ1-2, with 8 bases aligning to TRBD1. Trimming cost V 3 bases and J 4 bases; bases outside gene matches: 7. The germline V gene encodes CDR1 MNHEY and CDR2 SMNVEV (reference sequence). The CDR3 is 15 residues long. The CDR3 sequence: CASSLTTGVGYGYTF. As DNA, the CDR3 is TGTGCCAGCAGTTTGACGACAGGGGTCGGCTATGGCTACACCTTC.

This clone turned up a few times. This chain's CDR3 is CASSLTGFTEAFF. For the CDR3, the DNA is TGTGCCAGCAGCTTGACAGGGTTCACTGAAGCTTTCTTT. The chain has TRBV7-2 and TRBJ1-1; TRBD1 matches at 7 bases. There are 13 residues in the CDR3. Germline V gene data show CDR1 as SGHTA and CDR2 as FQGNSA. With V trimmed by 3 bases and J by 4 bases, 2 bases remained unmatched.

The chain links TRBV30 to TRBJ1-1; D is ambiguous. This CDR3 comprises 13 residues. The germline V gene encodes CDR1 GTSNPN and CDR2 SVGIG (reference sequence). With 0 bases removed from V and 3 bases from J, the gap between germline ends came to 8 bases. This chain's CDR3 is CAWSVWGYTEAFF. CDR3 DNA: TGTGCCTGGAGTGTATGGGGTTACACTGAAGCTTTCTTT.

The rearrangement links TRBV6-1 to TRBJ1-2; TRBD1 matches at 9 bases. The V segment lost 1 base and the J segment 6 bases; nucleotides outside the gene matches: 9. The CDR3 spans 16 residues. CDR1 and CDR2 (germline): MNHNS, SASEGT. Written as DNA, the CDR3 is TGTGCCAGCAGTGAAGGGGGGGGGACAGGGTCACATGGCTACACCTTC. The encoded protein is CASSEGGGTGSHGYTF.

Sample share makes this clone medium-sized. The chain combines TRBV13 with TRBJ2-3; D unresolved. The CDR3 length is 12 residues. V lost 3 bases and J 3 bases, leaving 4 bases between the germline ends. The V gene's germline CDR1 is PRHDT and CDR2 FYEKMQ (reference sequence). Here the CDR3 reads CASSFGTDTQYF. CDR3 DNA: TGTGCCAGCAGCTTCGGGACAGATACGCAGTATTTT. Full variable domain (rest looked up from reference TRBV13 and TRBJ2-3): AAGVIQSPRHLIKEKRETATLKCYPIPRHDTVYWYQQGPGQDPQFLISFYEKMQSDKGSIPDRFSAQQFSDYHSELNMSSLELGDSALYFCASSFGTDTQYFGPGTRLTVL.

This CDR3 is CASSRTSGTHNEQFF. CDR3 nucleotides: TGTGCCAGCAGCCGGACTAGCGGGACTCACAATGAGCAGTTCTTC. The V call is TRBV5-6, the J call TRBJ2-1; TRBD2 matches at 12 bases. The V gene end was trimmed by 4 bases and the J gene end by 5 bases; junction bases not matched to a gene: 4. This CDR3 is 15 amino acids long. Germline V gives CDR1 SGHDT, CDR2 YYEEEE.

This chain uses TRBV25-1 with TRBJ1-5, with a weak D call TRBD1 (6 bases). Germline V gene data show CDR1 as MGHDK and CDR2 as SYGVNS. Trimming took off 2 bases at V and 4 bases at J, with 12 bases between the two ends. The CDR3 contains 15 residues. In DNA form, the CDR3 reads TGTGCCAGCAGTGAAGGGGGGGGGCAGAATCAGCCCCAGCATTTT. This codes for CASSEGGGQNQPQHF.

The rearrangement joins TRBV7-3 to TRBJ2-2; TRBD1 matches 9 bases. Germline CDR1 and CDR2: SGHTA and FQGTGA. V lost 5 bases, J lost 0 bases, and 4 bases stayed unmatched. CDR3 length: 16 residues. CDR3 sequence reads: CASSARDRANTGELFF. Written as DNA, the CDR3 is TGTGCCAGCAGCGCCCGGGACAGGGCGAACACCGGGGAGCTGTTTTTT.

The chain couples TRBV28 to TRBJ2-7, with D possibly TRBD2 on 5 matching bases. Germline V gene data show CDR1 as MDHEN and CDR2 as SYDVKM. This CDR3 comprises 14 residues. Trimming pared 7 bases from V and 0 bases from J, leaving 13 bases between. CDR3 sequence: CASTIPGDSYEQYF. For the CDR3, the DNA is TGTGCCAGCACCATCCCCGGGGACTCCTACGAGCAGTACTTC.

CDR3 coding DNA: TGTGCCAGCAGTGATTTGGGACAGACCGAAAAACTGTTTTTT. Its protein is CASSDLGQTEKLFF. The genes are TRBV6-1 and TRBJ1-4; 7 positions match TRBD1. There are 14 residues in the CDR3. Per the germline V gene, CDR1 is MNHNS and CDR2 is SASEGT. With 3 bases clipped from V and 8 bases from J, the junction kept 6 bases outside the gene matches.

This rearrangement joins TRBV28 to TRBJ1-5; tentative D call: TRBD1 (5 bases). This CDR3 region has 15 residues. Germline CDR1 is MDHEN and CDR2 is SYDVKM. V was shortened by 3 bases and J by 3 bases, with 12 bases between the two germline ends. The CDR3 DNA follows: TGTGCCAGCAGTTTCTACCGGGGCTTCAATCAGCCCCAGCATTTT. It is translated as CASSFYRGFNQPQHF.